This T cell receptor beta chain was sequenced in a study of T cells in tuberculosis (dated by TCRdb to the late 2010s). Concerning the study at large: To characterize T cells specific for the mycobacterial lipid antigen glucose monomycolate (GMM), the study used CD1B tetramers together with high-throughput TCR immunosequencing. In a South African clinical cohort, IGRA-negative adolescents, IGRA-positive adolescents with latent tuberculosis and adults with active tuberculosis were compared, with roughly 9 people in each group. PBMC from active tuberculosis patients were archived either before standard anti-tuberculosis treatment began or within 7 days of its start.

V has 4 bases trimmed and J has 6 bases trimmed; junction bases matching no gene number 14. From its cysteine to its phenylalanine, the CDR3 spans 17 amino acids. The sequence is cut down to CDR3 DNA, 51 bases in frame from base 1. CDR1 and CDR2 are drawn from the germline V gene: MGHRA, YSYEKL. The paper as a whole reports these results and caveats: Clinical samples were selected based on which cryopreserved specimens were available, and the active tuberculosis cases were adults whereas the controls were adolescents. The smaller NN-distances in active tuberculosis patients were driven in part by shorter CDR3-alpha lengths, while the difference seen for TCR-beta was not statistically significant. Active tuberculosis TCR-alpha repertoires showed smaller mean NN-distances to GMM-specific TCRs than IGRA-negative controls, suggesting clonal expansion of these TCRs. An accuracy of around 88% (AUROC around 0.9) was reached by a classifier using the diverse GMM-specific repertoire, compared with more than 65% accuracy when GEM motif frequencies were used.

In light of the paper, this sample's time point label describes: new active TB diagnosis, blood taken before or within 7 days of starting treatment. Patients with active tuberculosis were defined as newly diagnosed, HIV-seronegative South African adults aged 18 years or older. Confirmation of active tuberculosis was obtained by positive sputum smear microscopy and/or positive M. tuberculosis culture. Immunosequencing was performed on unsorted cryopreserved PBMC, with 100,000 or so T cells per clinical donor covered on average. The immunoSEQ multiplex PCR assay was used to generate TCR libraries, with TCR-beta and/or TCR-alpha/delta assays applied to each sample. The amplified TCR libraries were sequenced using the Illumina high-throughput platform. Processing in the source paper ran as follows. Clustering and dimensionality reduction relied on pairwise TCRdist distances among GMM-specific receptors from T cells that were either sorted ex vivo or expanded in vitro. The score assigned to each clinical repertoire was mean NN-distance, meaning the average TCRdist to the nearest 10% of tetramer-positive reference sequences. GEM TCR motif frequency was calculated as the fraction of unique TCRs that matched known GEM sequences by V/J usage and CDR3 length. Active tuberculosis was classified by linear discriminant analysis with leave-one-out cross-validation, implemented in scikit-learn. The table comes from immuneACCESS by way of TCRdb, which keeps in-frame sequences with V and J called. Part of the clones is missing from these tables; in studies checked, under half for an unresolved V gene and the rest for unknown reasons. From that table come the V and J calls and clone size; the DNA was used to work out D and trimming. The sample has about 34,000 clones on record, 93% of them singletons. The leading ten clones occupy roughly 11% of the sample.

As for this clone: The antigen it binds to is not known. Within one base of it there is no much larger clone, and no base qualities were kept.

Recombination joined TRBV4-1 with TRBJ2-1; the junction holds 8 bases that match TRBD2. This TCR was sampled from an adult with tuberculosis. Sample: PBMCs, taken at tuberculosis diagnosis. The CDR3 sequence is CASSRRPGLGSRNEQFF. The DNA is as follows: TGCGCCAGCAGCCGCCGACCGGGACTAGGATCCCGCAATGAGCAGTTCTTC.